The next 9 T cell receptor beta chains were all read from a single sample in a study of T-cell memory formation after mild COVID-19. TCRdb reprocessed the 5' RACE reads via MiXCR and lists one record per CDR3 protein. The data show 300,000 to 350,000 distinct CDR3 sequences, 13% to 15% seen once. What was sequenced was PBMCs or a T cell subset sorted from them (not recorded which). Source of these receptors: a man aged 18 to 30 who had mild COVID-19 (a few samples of this study predate the infection). Cell type and time point are not known.

The rearrangement links TRBV4-1 to TRBJ2-7; tentatively, D is TRBD1 (6 bases). V was shortened by 1 base and J by 1 base, with 14 bases between the two germline ends. The CDR3 has 16 residues. The germline V gene has CDR1 MGHRA and CDR2 YSYEKL. CDR3 sequence (DNA): TGCGCCAGCAGCCAAGGGCAGGGGAAAAGGTCCTACGAGCAGTACTTC. It translates to CASSQGQGKRSYEQYF.

In its sample, this clonotype was seen a few times. CDR3 amino acids: CASSFPRGDTDTQYF. CDR3 DNA: TGTGCCAGCAGCTTCCCCAGGGGGGACACAGATACGCAGTATTTT. This chain links TRBV7-9 with TRBJ2-3, with D possibly matching TRBD1 (7 bases). The V gene lost 3 bases and the J gene lost 2 bases, with 12 bases spanning the gap. Germline loops: CDR1 SEHNR, CDR2 FQNEAQ (reference sequence). This CDR3 spans 15 amino acids.

This clonotype was observed a few times. The gene calls are TRBV11-2 and TRBJ1-1, with D perhaps TRBD1 (6 bases). The V end lost 3 bases, the J end lost 1 base, and 15 bases lay between the germline ends. The CDR3 has 16 amino acids. Germline CDR1 SGHAT, CDR2 FQNNGV. The CDR3 is CASSFHTGRGNTEAFF. The CDR3 bases are TGTGCCAGCAGCTTCCACACAGGGAGAGGGAACACTGAAGCTTTCTTT.

The CDR3 protein is CASSLRAGLGDEQFF. DNA of the CDR3: TGTGCCAGCAGTTTAAGGGCGGGACTAGGCGATGAGCAGTTCTTC. V and J are TRBV12-3 or TRBV12-4 and TRBJ2-1; 8 positions agree with TRBD2. V lost 2 bases, J lost 8 bases, and 8 bases stayed unmatched. CDR3 size: 15 residues.

This clonotype was recorded at least ten times. The chain recombines TRBV7-2 with TRBJ1-6; no reliable D call. Trimming left V 2 bases short and J 8 bases short, with 13 bases between. The CDR3 totals 15 residues. Germline values: CDR1 SGHTA, CDR2 FQGNSA. For the CDR3, the DNA is TGTGCCAGCAGCTTAACGGCGGTTGGCGATTCACCCCTCCACTTT. This codes for CASSLTAVGDSPLHF.

The genes are TRBV5-5 and TRBJ1-2, with unresolved D. Trimming took 7 bases from V and 4 from J, leaving 11 bases between them. This CDR3 is built from 12 residues. Germline V CDR1 and CDR2: SGHKS, YYEKEE (reference sequence). The CDR3 DNA follows: TGTGCCAGCGGCCGTCAGTCCTATGGCTACACCTTC. Translated: CASGRQSYGYTF. Based on the CDR3 plus reference TRBV5-5 and TRBJ1-2, the full variable domain is DAGVTQSPTHLIKTRGQQVTLRCSPISGHKSVSWYQQVLGQGPQFIFQYYEKEERGRGNFPDRFSARQFPNYSSELNVNALLLGDSALYLCASGRQSYGYTFGSGTRLTVV.

The chain employs TRBV10-3 and TRBJ1-1, with 9 bases fitting TRBD1. J was trimmed by 8 bases and V by 9 bases; bases with no gene match: 10. The CDR3 contains 13 residues. The germline gives CDR1 ENHRY, CDR2 SYGVKD. Here the CDR3 DNA reads TGTGCCATTTCCGGGACAGGGCTCATGGAAGCTTTCTTT. Translating it yields CAISGTGLMEAFF.

This clonotype has more than one count but fewer than ten. The chain couples TRBV11-2 to TRBJ1-1; 12 nucleotides line up with TRBD1. The CDR3 has 15 amino acids. V was pared by 4 bases and J by 5 bases, with 5 bases of the junction left unmatched. From germline, CDR1 is SGHAT and CDR2 FQNNGV. The CDR3 sequence: CASSSRDRGQTEAFF. The CDR3 DNA reads TGTGCCAGCAGCTCCAGGGACAGGGGGCAAACTGAAGCTTTCTTT.

This clonotype appeared a few times. This chain joins TRBV9 and TRBJ2-1; 10 bases fit TRBD2. The ends lost 3 bases at V and 5 bases at J; junction bases unmatched: 11. The CDR3 spans 17 residues. Germline CDR1 SGDLS, CDR2 YYNGEE. The CDR3 protein is CASSDRPAGGIDNEQFF. In DNA form, the CDR3 reads TGTGCCAGCAGCGACCGGCCAGCGGGGGGGATCGACAATGAGCAGTTCTTC.